This TCR beta chain originates from a study of immune heterogeneity within non-small cell lung tumors. TCRs were amplified from about 640 ng gDNA of bulk tumor per sample. Widely spaced biopsies, several per primary tumor, were obtained at surgery. The study enrolled patients with untreated, newly diagnosed non-small cell lung cancer who underwent curative surgery. This clonotype has only a few counts. Its target is not known. This may come from a read error, since a much larger clone is one base off. The CDR3 is made up of 13 amino acids. Per germline, CDR1 KGHDR and CDR2 SFDVKD. The TCR beta CDR3 region underwent multiplex PCR amplification with 32 V and 13 J primers. MiXCR was run by TCRdb on the multiplex PCR reads, yielding one entry per CDR3 protein. The table shows several thousand distinct CDR3 sequences, with under 25% occurring only once. Study-wide results and limits: While identical dominant CDR3 beta clonotypes recurred across tumor sites within a patient, high-frequency clones unique to individual sites also appeared.

Sequences were obtained from lung tumor tissue. The chain uses TRBV24-1 and TRBJ2-7; 9 nucleotides line up with TRBD1. This TCR was sampled from a man in his 70s with non-small cell lung cancer. The CDR3, as DNA: TGTGCCACCAGTGACATGGACAGGGGCGAGCAGCACTTC. Its protein is CATSDMDRGEQHF.